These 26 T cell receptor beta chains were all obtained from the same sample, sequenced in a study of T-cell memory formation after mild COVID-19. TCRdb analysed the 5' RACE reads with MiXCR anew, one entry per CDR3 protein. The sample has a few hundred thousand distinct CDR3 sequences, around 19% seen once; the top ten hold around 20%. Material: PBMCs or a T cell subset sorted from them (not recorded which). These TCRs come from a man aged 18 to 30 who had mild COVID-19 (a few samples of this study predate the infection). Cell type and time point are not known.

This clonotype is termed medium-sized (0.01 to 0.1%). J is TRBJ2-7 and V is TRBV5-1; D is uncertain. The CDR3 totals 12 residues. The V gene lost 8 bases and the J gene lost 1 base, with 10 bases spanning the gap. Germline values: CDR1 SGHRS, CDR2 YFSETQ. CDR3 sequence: CASGFGSYEQYF. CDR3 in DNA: TGCGCCAGTGGATTTGGGTCCTACGAGCAGTACTTC.

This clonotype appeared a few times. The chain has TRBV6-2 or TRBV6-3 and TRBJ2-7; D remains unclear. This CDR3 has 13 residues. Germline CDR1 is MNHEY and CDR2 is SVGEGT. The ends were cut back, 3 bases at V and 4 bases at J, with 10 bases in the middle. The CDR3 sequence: CASSYSQAYEQYF. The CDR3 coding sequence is TGTGCCAGCAGTTATTCCCAGGCTTACGAGCAGTACTTC.

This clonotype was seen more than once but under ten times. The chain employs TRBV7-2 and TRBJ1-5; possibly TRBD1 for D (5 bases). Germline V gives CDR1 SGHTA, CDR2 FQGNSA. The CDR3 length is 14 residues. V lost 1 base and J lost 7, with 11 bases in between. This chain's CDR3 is CASSLGGRGQPQHF. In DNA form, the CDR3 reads TGTGCCAGCAGCTTAGGGGGCCGGGGACAGCCCCAGCATTTT.

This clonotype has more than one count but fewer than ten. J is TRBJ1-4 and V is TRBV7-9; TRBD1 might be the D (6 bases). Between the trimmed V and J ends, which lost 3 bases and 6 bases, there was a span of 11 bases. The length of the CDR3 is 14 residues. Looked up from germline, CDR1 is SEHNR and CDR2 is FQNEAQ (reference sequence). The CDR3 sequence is CASSFTGSDEKLFF. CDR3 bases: TGTGCCAGCAGCTTTACAGGGTCAGATGAAAAACTGTTTTTT.

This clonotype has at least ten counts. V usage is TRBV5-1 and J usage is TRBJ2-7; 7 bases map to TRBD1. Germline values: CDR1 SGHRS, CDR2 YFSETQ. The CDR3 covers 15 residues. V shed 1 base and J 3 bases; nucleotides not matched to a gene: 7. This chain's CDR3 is CASSLLWTGNYEQYF. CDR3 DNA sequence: TGCGCCAGCAGCTTGCTTTGGACAGGTAACTACGAGCAGTACTTC.

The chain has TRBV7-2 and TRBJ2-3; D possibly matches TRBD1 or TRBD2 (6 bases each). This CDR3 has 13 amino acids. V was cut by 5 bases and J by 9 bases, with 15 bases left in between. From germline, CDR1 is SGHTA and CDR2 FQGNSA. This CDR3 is CASSGGLGVTQYF. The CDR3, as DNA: TGTGCCAGCAGCGGGGGGCTAGGGGTGACGCAGTATTTT.

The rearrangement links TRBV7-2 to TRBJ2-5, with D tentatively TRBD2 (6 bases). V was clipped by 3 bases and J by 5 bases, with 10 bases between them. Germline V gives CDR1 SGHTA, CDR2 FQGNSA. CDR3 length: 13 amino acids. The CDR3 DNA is TGTGCCAGCAGCTTTGTGGCGGGGGAGACCCAGTACTTC. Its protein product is CASSFVAGETQYF.

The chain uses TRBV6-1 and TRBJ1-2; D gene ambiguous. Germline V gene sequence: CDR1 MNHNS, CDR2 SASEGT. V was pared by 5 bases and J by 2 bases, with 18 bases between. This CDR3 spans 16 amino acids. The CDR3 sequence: CASSQVALAYNYGYTF. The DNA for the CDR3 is TGTGCCAGCAGTCAAGTTGCCCTGGCCTACAACTATGGCTACACCTTC.

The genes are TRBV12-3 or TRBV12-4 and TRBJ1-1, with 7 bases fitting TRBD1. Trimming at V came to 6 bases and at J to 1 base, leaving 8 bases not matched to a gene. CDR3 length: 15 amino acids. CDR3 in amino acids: CASRTEQGRNTEAFF. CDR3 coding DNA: TGTGCCAGCAGGACAGAACAGGGGCGGAACACTGAAGCTTTCTTT.

CDR3 residues: CASSPGQGVLGELFF. CDR3 bases: TGTGCCAGCAGCCCGGGACAGGGGGTTCTCGGGGAGCTGTTTTTT. The V call is TRBV7-6, the J call TRBJ2-2, with TRBD1 matching over 11 bases. The length of the CDR3 is 15 residues. V shed 5 bases, J shed 7 bases, and the junction held 6 bases outside the gene matches. Germline CDR1 is SGHVS and CDR2 is FNYEAQ.

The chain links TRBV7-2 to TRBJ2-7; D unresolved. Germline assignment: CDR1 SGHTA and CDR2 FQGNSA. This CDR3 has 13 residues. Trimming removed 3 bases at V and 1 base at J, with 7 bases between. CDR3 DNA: TGTGCCAGCAGCTTGGACCTGTCCTACGAGCAGTACTTC. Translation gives CASSLDLSYEQYF.

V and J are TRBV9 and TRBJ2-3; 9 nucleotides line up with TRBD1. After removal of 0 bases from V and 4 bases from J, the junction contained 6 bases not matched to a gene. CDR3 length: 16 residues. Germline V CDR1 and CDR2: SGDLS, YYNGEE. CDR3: CASSVGPDRGADTQYF. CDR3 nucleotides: TGTGCCAGCAGCGTAGGTCCGGACAGGGGAGCAGATACGCAGTATTTT.

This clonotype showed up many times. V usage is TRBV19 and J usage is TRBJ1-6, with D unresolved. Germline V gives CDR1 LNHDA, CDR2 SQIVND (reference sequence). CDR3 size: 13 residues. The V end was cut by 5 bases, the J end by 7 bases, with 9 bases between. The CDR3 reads CASSLTENSPLHF. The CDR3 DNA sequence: TGTGCCAGTAGTCTCACGGAGAATTCACCCCTCCACTTT.

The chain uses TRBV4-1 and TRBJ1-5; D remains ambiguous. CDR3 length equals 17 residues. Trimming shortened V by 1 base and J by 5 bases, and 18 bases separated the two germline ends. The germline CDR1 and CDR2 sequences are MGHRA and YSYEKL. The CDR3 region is CASSQAARSPSHQPQHF. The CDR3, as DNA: TGCGCCAGCAGCCAAGCTGCCAGGAGCCCATCACATCAGCCCCAGCATTTT.

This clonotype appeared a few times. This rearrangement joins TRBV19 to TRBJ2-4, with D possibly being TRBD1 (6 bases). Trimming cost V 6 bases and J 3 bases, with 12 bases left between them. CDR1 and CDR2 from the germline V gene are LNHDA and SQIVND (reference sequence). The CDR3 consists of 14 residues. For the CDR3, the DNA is TGTGCCAGTAGCATGCCGGGACACAAAAACATTCAGTACTTC. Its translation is CASSMPGHKNIQYF.

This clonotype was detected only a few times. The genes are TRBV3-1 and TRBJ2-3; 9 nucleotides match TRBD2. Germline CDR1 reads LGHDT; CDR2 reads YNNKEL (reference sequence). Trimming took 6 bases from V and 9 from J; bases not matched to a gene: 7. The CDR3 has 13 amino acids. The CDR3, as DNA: TGTGCCAGCAGTCTTACCCTAGCGGGGACGCAGTATTTT. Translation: CASSLTLAGTQYF.

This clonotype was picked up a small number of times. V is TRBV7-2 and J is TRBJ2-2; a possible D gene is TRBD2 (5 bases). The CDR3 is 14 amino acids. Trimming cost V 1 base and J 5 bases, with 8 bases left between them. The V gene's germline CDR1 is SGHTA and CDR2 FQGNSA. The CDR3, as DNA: TGTGCCAGCAGCTTAGGCTGGGAGACCGGGGAGCTGTTTTTT. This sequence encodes CASSLGWETGELFF.

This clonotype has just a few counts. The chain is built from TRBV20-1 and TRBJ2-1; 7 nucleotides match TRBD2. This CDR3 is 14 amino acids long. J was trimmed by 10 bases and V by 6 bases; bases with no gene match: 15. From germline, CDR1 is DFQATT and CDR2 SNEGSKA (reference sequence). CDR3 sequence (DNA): TGCAGTGCCGACATAATGGGGACTATAGGGGAGCAGTTCTTC. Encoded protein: CSADIMGTIGEQFF.

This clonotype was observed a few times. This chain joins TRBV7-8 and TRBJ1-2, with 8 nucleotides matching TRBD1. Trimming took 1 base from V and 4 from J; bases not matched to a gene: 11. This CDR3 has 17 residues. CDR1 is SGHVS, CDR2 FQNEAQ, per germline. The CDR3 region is CASSLDPTGAFSYGYTF. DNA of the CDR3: TGTGCCAGCAGCTTAGACCCGACAGGGGCTTTTAGCTATGGCTACACCTTC.

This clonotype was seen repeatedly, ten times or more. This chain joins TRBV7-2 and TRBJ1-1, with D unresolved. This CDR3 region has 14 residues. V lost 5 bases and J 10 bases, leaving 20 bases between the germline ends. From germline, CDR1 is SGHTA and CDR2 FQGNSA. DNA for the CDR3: TGTGCCAGCAGCCCTGGGCAGGAGAGGGTTTTAGCTTTCTTT. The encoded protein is CASSPGQERVLAFF.

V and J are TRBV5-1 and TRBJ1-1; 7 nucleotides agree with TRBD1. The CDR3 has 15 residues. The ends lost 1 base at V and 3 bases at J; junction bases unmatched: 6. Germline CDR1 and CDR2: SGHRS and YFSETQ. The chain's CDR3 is CASSLPPDRDTEAFF. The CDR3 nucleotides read TGCGCCAGCAGCTTGCCCCCTGACAGGGACACTGAAGCTTTCTTT.

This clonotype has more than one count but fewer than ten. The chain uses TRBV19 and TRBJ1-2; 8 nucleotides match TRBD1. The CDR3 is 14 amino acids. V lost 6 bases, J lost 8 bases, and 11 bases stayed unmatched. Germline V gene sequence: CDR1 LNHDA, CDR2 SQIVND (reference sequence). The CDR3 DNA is TGTGCCAGTAGCAGACAGGGGACGTCTCCCGGCTACACCTTC. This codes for CASSRQGTSPGYTF.

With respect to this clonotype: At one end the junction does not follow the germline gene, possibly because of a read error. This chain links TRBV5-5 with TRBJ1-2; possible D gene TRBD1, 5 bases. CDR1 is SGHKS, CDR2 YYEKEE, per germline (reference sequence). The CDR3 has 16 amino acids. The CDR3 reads CASSFRGAPLLYGYNF. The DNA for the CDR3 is TGTGCCAGCAGCTTTAGAGGGGCCCCTCTTCTGTATGGCTACAACTTC.

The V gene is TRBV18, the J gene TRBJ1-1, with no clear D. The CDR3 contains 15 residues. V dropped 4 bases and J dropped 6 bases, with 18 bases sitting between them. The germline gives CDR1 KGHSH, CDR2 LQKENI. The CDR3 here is CASSLRAVINAEAFF. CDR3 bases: TGTGCCAGCTCACTACGGGCCGTAATAAACGCTGAAGCTTTCTTT.

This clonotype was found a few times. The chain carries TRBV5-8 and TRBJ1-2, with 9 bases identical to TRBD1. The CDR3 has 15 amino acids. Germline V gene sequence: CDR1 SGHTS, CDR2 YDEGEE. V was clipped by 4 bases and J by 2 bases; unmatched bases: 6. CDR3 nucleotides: TGTGCCAGCAGCGCAACCGGACAGGGGAACTATGGCTACACCTTC. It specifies CASSATGQGNYGYTF. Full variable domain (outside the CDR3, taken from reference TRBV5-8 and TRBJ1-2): EAGVTQSPTHLIKTRGQQATLRCSPISGHTSVYWYQQALGLGLQFLLWYDEGEERNRGNFPPRFSGRQFPNYSSELNVNALELEDSALYLCASSATGQGNYGYTFGSGTRLTVV.

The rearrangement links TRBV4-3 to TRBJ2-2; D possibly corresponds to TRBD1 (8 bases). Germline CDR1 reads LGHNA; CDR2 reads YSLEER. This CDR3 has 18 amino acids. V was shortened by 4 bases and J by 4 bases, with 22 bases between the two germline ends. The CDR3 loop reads CASSRDQGASGATGELFF. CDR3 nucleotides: TGCGCCAGCAGCCGGGACCAGGGGGCTAGCGGAGCCACCGGGGAGCTGTTTTTT.